Shown below are 2 T cell receptor beta chains from a single sample sequenced in a study of cytomegalovirus exposure and HLA in healthy donors. In the PCR, 60 Vbeta and 13 Jbeta primers were used. The protocol was immunoSEQ multiplex PCR, while the TCRdb copy is restricted to in-frame clones and leaves out a portion. The sample lists about 140,000 clones, about four fifths seen once, with approximately 2.3% in the top ten. Sequencing input: PBMCs. The receptors stem from a young man in good health and CMV-seronegative.

This clone has more than one count but fewer than ten. This chain joins TRBV28 and TRBJ1-1, with 7 bases matching TRBD1. The CDR3 runs 12 residues. Germline V CDR1 and CDR2: MDHEN, SYDVKM. V dropped 5 bases and J dropped 11; count of bases not matched to a gene: 8. The CDR3 sequence: CASSGETGRAFF. The CDR3 region has the DNA TGTGCCAGCAGTGGGGAGACAGGGCGGGCTTTCTTT.

This chain connects TRBV2 to TRBJ2-5, with D unresolved. V was shortened by 4 bases and J by 3 bases, with 3 bases between the two germline ends. CDR3 length equals 11 residues. Looked up from germline, CDR1 is SNHLY and CDR2 is FYNNEI. The CDR3: CASSVEETQYF. DNA for the CDR3: TGTGCCAGCAGTGTAGAAGAGACCCAGTACTTC.